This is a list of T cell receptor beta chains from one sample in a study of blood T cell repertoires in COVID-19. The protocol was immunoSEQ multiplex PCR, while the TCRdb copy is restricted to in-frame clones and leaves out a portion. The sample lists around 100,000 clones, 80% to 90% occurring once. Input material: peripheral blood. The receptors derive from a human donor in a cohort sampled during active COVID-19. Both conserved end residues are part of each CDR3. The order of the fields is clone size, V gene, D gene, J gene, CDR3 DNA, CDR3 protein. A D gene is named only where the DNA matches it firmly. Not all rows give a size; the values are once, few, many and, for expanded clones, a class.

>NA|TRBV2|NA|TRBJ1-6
TGTGCCAGCAGCGCCGGGGGGAATTCACCCCTCCACTTT
CASSAGGNSPLHF
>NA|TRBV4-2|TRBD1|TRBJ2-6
TGTGCCAGCAGCCCAGGGACCGGGACAGGGTTTACTGGGGCCAACGTCCTGACTTTC
CASSPGTGTGFTGANVLTF
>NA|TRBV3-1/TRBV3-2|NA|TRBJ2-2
TGTGCCAGCAGCCAAGCCACGAACACCGGGGAGCTGTTTTTT
CASSQATNTGELFF
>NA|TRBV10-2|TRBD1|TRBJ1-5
TGCGCCACCCGACAGGGACCGAATCAGCCCCAGCATTTT
CATRQGPNQPQHF
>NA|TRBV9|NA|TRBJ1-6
TGTGCCAGTGGGAACAGGGAATTTTCCCTCCACTTT
CASGNREFSLHF
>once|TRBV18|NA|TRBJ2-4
TGTGCCAGCTCACCAGCGCGGGACAGCAAAAACATTCAGTACTTC
CASSPARDSKNIQYF
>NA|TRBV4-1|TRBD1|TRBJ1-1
TGCGCCAGCAGCCAAAACTACAGGGGTACTGAAGCTTTCTTT
CASSQNYRGTEAFF
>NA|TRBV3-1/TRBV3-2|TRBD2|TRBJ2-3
TGTGCCACCAGTAGGCCTAGCGGGGGGGGCGATACGCAGTATTTT
CATSRPSGGGDTQYF
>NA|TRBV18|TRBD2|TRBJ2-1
TGTGCCAGCTCATCCCTAGCGGGAGGCTCCTACAATGAGCAGTTCTTC
CASSSLAGGSYNEQFF
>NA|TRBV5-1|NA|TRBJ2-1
TGCGCCAGCAGCTTGGGGTCAGACTACAATGAGCAGTTCTTC
CASSLGSDYNEQFF
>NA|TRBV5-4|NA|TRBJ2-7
TGTGCCAGCAGCCACGGGACTTCCTACGAGCAGTACTTC
CASSHGTSYEQYF
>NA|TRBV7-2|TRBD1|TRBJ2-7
TGTGCCAGCAGCTTAATAGGGGGACAGGGGTACGAGCAGTACTTC
CASSLIGGQGYEQYF
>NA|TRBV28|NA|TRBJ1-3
TGTGCCAGCAGTCCCTATCTGGGGGCGCAGGGAAACACCATATATTTT
CASSPYLGAQGNTIYF
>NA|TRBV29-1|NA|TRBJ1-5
TGCAGCGTTGCTTGGAGCCCTAATAGCAATCAGCCCCAGCATTTT
CSVAWSPNSNQPQHF
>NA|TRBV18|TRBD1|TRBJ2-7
TGTGCCAGCTCACCGAGACAGGGGGACTACGAGCAGTACTTC
CASSPRQGDYEQYF
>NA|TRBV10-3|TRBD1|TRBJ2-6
TGTGCCATCCAGGACAGGTCCAACTCTGGGGCCAACGTCCTGACTTTC
CAIQDRSNSGANVLTF
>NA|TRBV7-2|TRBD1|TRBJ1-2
TGTGCCAGCAGCTTAGTAACAGGGGCCGGCTACACCTTC
CASSLVTGAGYTF
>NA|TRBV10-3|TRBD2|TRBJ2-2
TGTGCCTCTGGGGGGACTAGCGGGATGACCGGGGAGCTGTTTTTT
CASGGTSGMTGELFF
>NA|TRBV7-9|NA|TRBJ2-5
TGTGCCAGCACCAAATCAGGGGGAGGACGCCAAGAGACCCAGTACTTC
CASTKSGGGRQETQYF
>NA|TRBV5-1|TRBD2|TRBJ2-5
TGCGCCAGCAGCTTGGGACCGGGGGGAAAGCAAGAGACCCAGTACTTC
CASSLGPGGKQETQYF
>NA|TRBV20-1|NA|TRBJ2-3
TGCAGGGCAAAGTCTACGCAGTATTTT
CRAKSTQYF
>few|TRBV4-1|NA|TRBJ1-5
TGCGCCAGCAGCCAATTACAGGGAAATCAGCCCCAGCATTTT
CASSQLQGNQPQHF
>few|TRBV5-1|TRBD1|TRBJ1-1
TGCGCCAGCAGCTTACAGGGGGGGAACACTGAAGCTTTCTTT
CASSLQGGNTEAFF
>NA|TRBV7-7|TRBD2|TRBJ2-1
TGTGCCAGCAGCCTACTAGCGGGACCCTCCTACAATGAGCAGTTCTTC
CASSLLAGPSYNEQFF
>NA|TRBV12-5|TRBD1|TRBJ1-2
TGTGCTAGTGATCTGGACAGGGTTCGAAATGAAAGCAGGCATGGCTACACCTTC
CASDLDRVRNESRHGYTF
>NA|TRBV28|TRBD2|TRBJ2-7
TGTGCCAGCAATACAGCGGGAGGGCCCAGGAACGAGCAGTACTTC
CASNTAGGPRNEQYF